This note documents a single TCR beta chain sequence. This clonotype is described as medium-sized (0.01 to 0.1%). Its antigen specificity is not known. No per-base quality is available; no much larger clone lies one base away. According to the germline V gene, CDR1 reads SGDLS and CDR2 reads YYNGEE. V is pruned by 2 bases and J by 4 bases, leaving 7 bases of the junction without a gene match. Reading from cysteine to phenylalanine, the CDR3 counts 16 amino acids. This entry keeps only the CDR3 DNA: 48 bases, framed from base 1. The library was obtained by RT-PCR. The listed sequencing device is NextSeq 550. In TCRdb, the public reads were trimmed at Q25 with fastp and aligned with MiXCR, with productive beta chains retained. CDR3 protein sequences are deduplicated, and each keeps its most common genes and DNA. This sample lists 70,000 to 95,000 distinct CDR3 sequences; 4.5% to 5% were detected once. The ten most abundant clones make up approximately 2.5% of the sample.

These data belong to a study of patients and donors after allogeneic stem cell transplantation (dated by TCRdb to 2020 to 2022). This clonotype was obtained from a human donor who was either an allogeneic HSCT recipient or a stem cell or donor lymphocyte infusion donor (not recorded which). It is not recorded whose cells these are; they may come from a transplant donor. Sequencing was performed on blood, either unsorted or a sorted T cell fraction (not recorded which). The V and J genes are TRBV9 and TRBJ2-1; 9 bases in the junction line up with TRBD1. CDR3 sequence: CASSVQDRGLYNEQFF. The bases are TGTGCCAGCAGCGTCCAGGACAGGGGATTGTACAATGAGCAGTTCTTC.